Below, one T cell receptor beta chain is given with its context. This receptor's antigen is unknown. It has no much larger one-base neighbor in the sample; base qualities were not kept. This sample stems from a study of resident and recirculating memory T cells in vitiligo (dated by TCRdb to 2017 to 2018). As for the study more broadly: The study took epidermis from shave biopsies of two lesional and two nonlesional sites, plus PBMCs, from each of a few stable vitiligo patients for TCR beta sequencing. Without cell sorting, samples were homogenized immediately before genomic DNA was extracted using the Qiagen DNeasy Blood & Tissue Kit. The human TCR beta sequencing was designed to test whether specific clones found in lesional vitiligo skin differed from the clones found in nonlesional skin and in blood.

Results and caveats for the whole study, not just this receptor: No unique dominant TCR clone was detected, and clonality varied among vitiligo lesions. Working out how much the T cell clones identified in the vitiligo lesions and the human Trm versus Tcm pools each contribute will require future mechanistic studies. Even within a single patient, overlap and correlation analysis found no significant repertoire overlap between any biopsies apart from each lesion compared with itself. TCR sequences were not shared across biopsy sites or across patients, which suggests that different T cell clones infiltrate different lesions, a pattern described as private specificity.

Vitiligo counted as stable when lesions had not changed during the previous 6 months. To qualify as stable, patients additionally needed to show no confetti depigmentation, which is a clinical sign of active vitiligo. Any patient who had received treatment in the previous three months was excluded. Ficoll density gradient centrifugation was used to isolate PBMCs from heparinized blood, after which the PBMCs were flash-frozen. Taken from the germline V gene, the CDR1 and CDR2 loops are SNHLY and FYNNEI. The V and J ends are trimmed by 6 bases and 2 bases, leaving 13 bases between them. The CDR3 sequence holds 14 residues, the cysteine and phenylalanine included. The DNA shown is the 42-base CDR3, in frame from base 1. TCR beta chains were amplified from genomic DNA with the immunoSEQ hsTCRB kit. The immunoSEQ service ran the sequencing of the TCR beta libraries on an Illumina MiSeq instrument. On the study's bioinformatics: Repertoire data were analyzed with the immunoSEQ Analyzer. Imported from immuneACCESS, the table was reduced by TCRdb to in-frame sequences with V and J called. These copies leave out some clones; in studies compared against another copy, an unresolved V gene accounts for under half, and the cause of the remainder is not known. The V and J calls and the clone size are those of that table, but D and trimming were determined from the DNA. The sample includes 70,000 or so clones, with roughly nine tenths observed a single time. Together, the top ten hold less than 5.5% of the sample.

This sequence originates from a male donor with vitiligo. Sequencing used blood. The V gene is TRBV2 and the J gene is TRBJ1-2; TRBD1 might be the D gene, on 6 matching bases. The CDR3 amino acid sequence is: CASRQSQGNYGYTF. The nucleotides read TGTGCCAGCAGACAGTCTCAGGGGAACTATGGCTACACCTTC.